This T cell receptor (beta chain) is drawn from a study of blood T cell repertoires in COVID-19. The overall study: The cDNA or gDNA used as material had been derived from T cells, B-cell-depleted T cells, or PBMCs.

Data came from immunoSEQ multiplex PCR; TCRdb stores just in-frame clones and leaves some out. The table shows under 300,000 clones, with roughly 86% occurring only once. About this clone: A read error may produce the germline difference seen at one junction end.

From germline, CDR1 is MGHRA and CDR2 YSYEKL. This CDR3 contains 15 residues. The TCR originated in a woman in her fifties or sixties who had recovered from COVID-19. Sequenced material: PBMCs or T cells enriched from blood (not recorded which). The chain couples TRBV4-1 to TRBJ1-5; D is unresolved. In nucleotides, the CDR3 is TGCGCCAGCAGCCAAGATTTTCGAGGCAACCAGCCCCAGCATTTT. Translation: CASSQDFRGNQPQHF.